Listed here is a single TCR beta chain. Its target is not known. This sample was included in a study of T cell repertoires in cytomegalovirus infection. This CDR3 comprises 13 residues. Germline V CDR1 and CDR2: MDHEN, SYDVKM. Trimming shortened V by 9 bases and J by 1 base, and 13 bases separated the two germline ends. TCRdb re-analysed the reads in MiXCR, keeping a single row per CDR3 protein. Among about 130,000 distinct CDR3 sequences listed, more than 20% were seen once. The chain carries TRBV28 and TRBJ2-7; D unclear. Specimen: PBMCs, sequenced either directly or after in vitro stimulation (not recorded which). The clonotype originates from a human donor in good health (CMV status not recorded). Some clones in this sample may be carry-over from other donors' samples. The CDR3 DNA is TGTGCCAGTTTACCTTACTCATCCTACGAGCAGTACTTC. Translation: CASLPYSSYEQYF.